The 20 T cell receptor beta chains in this list originate from one sample, sequenced in a study of blood T cell repertoires in COVID-19. Some clones are missing from TCRdb's copy, which holds only in-frame ones; the method was immunoSEQ multiplex PCR. The sample has about 230,000 clones; less than 90% are singletons. Sequenced material: peripheral blood. The receptors originated from an elderly woman with active or convalescent COVID-19.

This clone was seen only once. The gene calls are TRBV21-1 and TRBJ2-1; the table's TRBD2 call for D was not verified on the DNA. TRBV21-1 is a listed pseudogene. CDR3 size: 16 residues. CDR3: CASSKAQAGSYNEQFF. The CDR3 DNA follows: TGTGCCAGCAGCAAAGCGCAAGCCGGGTCCTACAATGAGCAGTTCTTC.

The chain recombines TRBV9 with TRBJ2-2; 8 nucleotides line up with TRBD1. The germline CDR1 and CDR2 sequences are SGDLS and YYNGEE. Trimming at V came to 5 bases and at J to 6 bases, leaving 6 bases not matched to a gene. The CDR3 covers 14 residues. CDR3: CASRDNRGAGELFF. The DNA of the CDR3 is TGTGCCAGCAGGGATAACAGGGGGGCCGGGGAGCTGTTTTTT.

V and J are TRBV6-2 or TRBV6-3 and TRBJ2-2, with 7 bases aligning to TRBD2. V shed 5 bases and J 1 base; nucleotides not matched to a gene: 7. Germline V gene sequence: CDR1 MNHEY, CDR2 SVGEGT. This CDR3 has 16 amino acids. The CDR3 DNA sequence: TGTGCCAGCAGTCCCCCGGGGAGGGGGAACACCGGGGAGCTGTTTTTT. It encodes CASSPPGRGNTGELFF.

The rearrangement links TRBV28 to TRBJ1-6; 8 nucleotides align to TRBD1. Germline CDR1 MDHEN, CDR2 SYDVKM. Trimming cost V 5 bases and J 10 bases; bases outside gene matches: 7. This CDR3 region has 14 residues. The DNA of the CDR3 is TGTGCCAGCAGTGGACAGGGATTGAGGTCACCCCTCCACTTT. Translation gives CASSGQGLRSPLHF.

V usage is TRBV12-3 or TRBV12-4 and J usage is TRBJ1-2, with a weak D call TRBD1 (6 bases). V was shortened by 4 bases and J by 7 bases, with 13 bases between the two germline ends. The CDR3 totals 13 residues. This chain's CDR3 is CASSSNTGFGYTF. CDR3 DNA sequence: TGTGCCAGCAGTTCGAACACAGGGTTTGGCTACACCTTC.

J is TRBJ2-5 and V is TRBV11-2, with 8 bases aligning to TRBD1. Germline V gene data show CDR1 as SGHAT and CDR2 as FQNNGV. CDR3 size: 15 residues. V was pared by 3 bases and J by 3 bases, with 6 bases of the junction left unmatched. In DNA form, the CDR3 reads TGTGCCAGCAGCTTCCCCGGGACAGGAGAAGAGACCCAGTACTTC. This sequence encodes CASSFPGTGEETQYF.

This chain joins TRBV11-3 and TRBJ2-3, with 10 bases lining up with TRBD2. Per germline, CDR1 SGHNT and CDR2 YENEEA. J was trimmed by 5 bases and V by 2 bases; bases with no gene match: 7. The CDR3 is made up of 16 amino acids. The DNA of the CDR3 is TGTGCCAGCAGCTTATACAGCGGGGGGGCCGTAGATACGCAGTATTTT. Translating gives CASSLYSGGAVDTQYF. Filled out from reference TRBV11-3 and TRBJ2-3, the complete variable domain reads EAGVVQSPRYKIIEKKQPVAFWCNPISGHNTLYWYLQNLGQGPELLIRYENEEAVDDSQLPKDRFSAERLKGVDSTLKIQPAELGDSAVYLCASSLYSGGAVDTQYFGPGTRLTVL.

The V gene is TRBV27, the J gene TRBJ2-7, with TRBD2 matching 9 bases. The germline gives CDR1 MNHEY, CDR2 SMNVEV (reference sequence). This CDR3 contains 15 residues. V was clipped by 6 bases and J by 4 bases; unmatched bases: 10. CDR3 bases: TGTGCCAGCAGGGGGGGTGTTAGCGGGAGATACGAGCAGTACTTC. Protein: CASRGGVSGRYEQYF.

CDR3 coding DNA: TGTGCCAGCAGCAGCGACAGGCCTAGCACAGATACGCAGTATTTT. This encodes CASSSDRPSTDTQYF. The chain has TRBV7-2 and TRBJ2-3, with a possible D match to TRBD1 (6 bases). CDR3 size: 15 residues. Between the trimmed V and J ends, which lost 5 bases and 0 bases, there was a span of 12 bases. The V gene's germline CDR1 is SGHTA and CDR2 FQGNSA.

This chain connects TRBV7-9 to TRBJ1-6; D gene unclear. CDR1 is SEHNR, CDR2 FQNEAQ, per germline (reference sequence). The CDR3 is made up of 14 amino acids. Trimming shortened V by 5 bases and J by 9 bases, and 14 bases separated the two germline ends. In nucleotides, the CDR3 is TGTGCCAGCAGCCCGAGTGAGGTGCGTTCACCCCTCCACTTT. This sequence encodes CASSPSEVRSPLHF.

The chain links TRBV27 to TRBJ2-1, with TRBD2 matching 8 bases. CDR1 is MNHEY, CDR2 SMNVEV, per germline (reference sequence). Unmatched junction bases numbered 9, after V lost 6 bases and J lost 2 bases. This CDR3 spans 16 amino acids. In nucleotides, the CDR3 is TGTGCCAGCAGGGGGCCAGCGGGGGTTACCTACAATGAGCAGTTCTTC. Amino acids: CASRGPAGVTYNEQFF.

Points on this clone: Other DNA sequences from this sample encode an identical CDR3 as well. The chain has TRBV2 and TRBJ2-7; TRBD1 is a possible D gene (5 bases). This CDR3 has 12 residues. Germline lookup yields CDR1 SNHLY and CDR2 FYNNEI. V lost 6 bases, J lost 3 bases, and 9 bases lay in between. The CDR3: CASRQDSYEQYF. The CDR3 nucleotides read TGTGCCAGCAGACAAGACAGCTACGAGCAGTACTTC.

The V and J genes are TRBV28 and TRBJ1-6; 8 bases are shared with TRBD1. Germline CDR1 and CDR2: MDHEN and SYDVKM. Trimming took 5 bases from V and 9 from J; bases not matched to a gene: 9. CDR3 length: 15 amino acids. CDR3 sequence: CASSQDRDVPSPLHF. CDR3 nucleotide sequence: TGTGCCAGCAGTCAGGACAGGGACGTTCCTTCACCCCTCCACTTT.

This clone was detected once. The rearrangement uses TRBV18 and TRBJ2-2; TRBD1 matches at 7 bases. CDR3 length: 15 residues. CDR1 and CDR2 (germline): KGHSH, LQKENI. J lost 0 bases, V lost 7 bases, and 5 bases had no gene match. The CDR3 sequence is CASLQGITNTGELFF. Here the CDR3 DNA reads TGTGCCAGCTTACAGGGGATAACGAACACCGGGGAGCTGTTTTTT.

CDR3 nucleotide sequence: TGTGCCTGGAGTGTAATTGGTCGGGGGGTCACTGAAGCTTTCTTT. Translating it yields CAWSVIGRGVTEAFF. The chain uses TRBV30 and TRBJ1-1, with D maybe TRBD1 (5 bases). The CDR3 extends over 15 amino acids. V gave up 0 bases and J gave up 4 bases, with 15 bases separating them. CDR1 is GTSNPN, CDR2 SVGIG, per germline (reference sequence).

This chain joins TRBV11-3 and TRBJ2-7, with D perhaps matching TRBD1 (5 bases). V lost 1 base, J lost 2 bases, and 12 bases lay in between. The CDR3 is 15 residues long. CDR1 is SGHNT, CDR2 YENEEA, per germline. CDR3 DNA sequence: TGTGCCAGCAGCTTAGGATCGACAGCTACCTACGAGCAGTACTTC. Its translation: CASSLGSTATYEQYF.

The chain employs TRBV5-1 and TRBJ1-3; D is unresolved. The CDR3 length is 13 residues. Germline lookup yields CDR1 SGHRS and CDR2 YFSETQ. V lost 3 bases, J lost 4 bases, and 8 bases lay in between. The CDR3 protein is CASSSLLGNTIYF. The CDR3 nucleotides read TGCGCCAGCAGCTCCCTACTAGGAAACACCATATATTTT.

The chain links TRBV5-1 to TRBJ2-2; 9 positions agree with TRBD2. This CDR3 region has 15 residues. Looked up from germline, CDR1 is SGHRS and CDR2 is YFSETQ. J was trimmed by 5 bases and V by 4 bases; bases with no gene match: 6. In DNA, the CDR3 is TGCGCCAGCAGCACGGGGACTAGCTGGACCGGGGAGCTGTTTTTT. Translation: CASSTGTSWTGELFF.

The chain combines TRBV3-1 (or the pseudogene TRBV3-2) with TRBJ1-2; no clear D. V lost 4 bases, J lost 4 bases, and 13 bases lay in between. Germline V gives CDR1 LGHDT, CDR2 YNNKEL (reference sequence). CDR3 size: 14 residues. The CDR3 reads CASSPLVESYGYTF. DNA of the CDR3: TGTGCCAGCAGCCCACTAGTCGAAAGCTATGGCTACACCTTC.

The genes are TRBV5-6 and TRBJ2-3; no clear D gene. With 4 bases removed from V and 1 base from J, the gap between germline ends came to 7 bases. Germline loops: CDR1 SGHDT, CDR2 YYEEEE. The CDR3 contains 13 residues. The CDR3 loop is CASSVQGTDTQYF. Here the CDR3 DNA reads TGTGCCAGCAGCGTTCAGGGCACAGATACGCAGTATTTT.